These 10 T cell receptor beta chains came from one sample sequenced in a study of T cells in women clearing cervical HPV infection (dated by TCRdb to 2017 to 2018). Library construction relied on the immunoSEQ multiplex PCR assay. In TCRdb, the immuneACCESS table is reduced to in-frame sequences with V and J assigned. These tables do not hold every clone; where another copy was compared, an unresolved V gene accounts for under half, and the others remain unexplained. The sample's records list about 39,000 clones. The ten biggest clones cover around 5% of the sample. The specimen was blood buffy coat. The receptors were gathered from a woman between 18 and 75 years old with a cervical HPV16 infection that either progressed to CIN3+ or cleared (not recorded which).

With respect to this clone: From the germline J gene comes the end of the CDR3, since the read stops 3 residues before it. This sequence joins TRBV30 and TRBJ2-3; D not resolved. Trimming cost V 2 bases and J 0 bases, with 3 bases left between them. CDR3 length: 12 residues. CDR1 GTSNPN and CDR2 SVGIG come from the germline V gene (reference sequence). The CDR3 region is CAWSLSTDTQYF. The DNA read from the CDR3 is TGTGCCTGGAGTCTGAGCACAGATACG.

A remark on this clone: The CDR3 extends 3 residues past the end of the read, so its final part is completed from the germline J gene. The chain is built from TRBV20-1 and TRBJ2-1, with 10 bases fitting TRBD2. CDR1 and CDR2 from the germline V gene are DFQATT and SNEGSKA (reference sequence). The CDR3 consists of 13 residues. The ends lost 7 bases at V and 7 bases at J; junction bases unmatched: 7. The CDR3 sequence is CSGSGGAANEQFF. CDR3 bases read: TGCAGTGGAAGCGGGGGGGCCGCGAATGAG.

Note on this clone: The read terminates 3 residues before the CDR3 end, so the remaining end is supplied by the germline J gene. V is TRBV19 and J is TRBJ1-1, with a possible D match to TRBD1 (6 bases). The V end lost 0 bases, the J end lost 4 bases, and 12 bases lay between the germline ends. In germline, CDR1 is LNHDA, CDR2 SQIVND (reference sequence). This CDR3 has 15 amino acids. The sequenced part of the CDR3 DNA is TGTGCCAGTAGTATAGATCTATCAGGGGTCACTGAA. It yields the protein CASSIDLSGVTE. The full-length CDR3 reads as CASSIDLSGVTEAFF.

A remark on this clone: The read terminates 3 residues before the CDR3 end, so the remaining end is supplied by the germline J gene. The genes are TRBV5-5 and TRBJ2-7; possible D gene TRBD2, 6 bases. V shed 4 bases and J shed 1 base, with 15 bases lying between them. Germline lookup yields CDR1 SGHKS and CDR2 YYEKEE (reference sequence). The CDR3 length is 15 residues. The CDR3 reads CASSPHARGSYEQYF. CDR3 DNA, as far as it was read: TGTGCCAGCAGCCCGCACGCGCGGGGATCCTACGAG.

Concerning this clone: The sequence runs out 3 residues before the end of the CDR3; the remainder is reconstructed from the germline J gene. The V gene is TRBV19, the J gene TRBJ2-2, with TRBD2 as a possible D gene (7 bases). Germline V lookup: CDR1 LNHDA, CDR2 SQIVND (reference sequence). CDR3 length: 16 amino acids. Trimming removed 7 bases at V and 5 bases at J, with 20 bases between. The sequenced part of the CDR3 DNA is TGTGCCAGTATGGGGGGGGCGTTGTTGAATACCGGGGAG. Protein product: CASMGGALLNTGE. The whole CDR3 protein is CASMGGALLNTGELFF.

CDR3 bases read: TGTGCCAGTGGAGGCAGGTCGGTCACCGGGGAG. Its translation: CASGGRSVTGE. The CDR3 in its entirety is CASGGRSVTGELFF. The genes are TRBV12-3 or TRBV12-4 and TRBJ2-2, with TRBD2 as a possible D gene (5 bases). Read coverage stops 3 residues before the CDR3 terminus; the germline J gene supplies the remainder. The ends were cut back, 9 bases at V and 4 bases at J, with 15 bases in the middle. The CDR3 loop spans 14 amino acids.

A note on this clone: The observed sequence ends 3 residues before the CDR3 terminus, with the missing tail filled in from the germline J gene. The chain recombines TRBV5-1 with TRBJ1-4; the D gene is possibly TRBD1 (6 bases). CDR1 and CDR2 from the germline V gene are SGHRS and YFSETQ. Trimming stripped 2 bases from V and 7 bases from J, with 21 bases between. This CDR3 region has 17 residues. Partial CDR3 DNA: TGCGCCAGCAGCTTCGGCCTTACAGGGAGGTGGGGTGAAAAA. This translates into CASSFGLTGRWGEK. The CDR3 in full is CASSFGLTGRWGEKLFF.

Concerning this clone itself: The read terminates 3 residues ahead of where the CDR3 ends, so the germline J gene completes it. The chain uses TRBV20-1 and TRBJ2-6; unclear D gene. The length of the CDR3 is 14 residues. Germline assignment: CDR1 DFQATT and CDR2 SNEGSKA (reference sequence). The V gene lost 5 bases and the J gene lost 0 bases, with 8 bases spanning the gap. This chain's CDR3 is CSAPYTSGANVLTF. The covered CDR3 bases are TGCAGTGCTCCCTATACCTCTGGGGCCAACGTC.

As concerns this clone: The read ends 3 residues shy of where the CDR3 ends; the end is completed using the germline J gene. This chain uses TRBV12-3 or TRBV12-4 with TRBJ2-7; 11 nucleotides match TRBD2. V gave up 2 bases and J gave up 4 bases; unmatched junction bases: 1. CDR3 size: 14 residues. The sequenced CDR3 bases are TGTGCCAGCAGTTTATCTAGCGGGGGGTACGAG. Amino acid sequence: CASSLSSGGYE. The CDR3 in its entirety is CASSLSSGGYEQYF.

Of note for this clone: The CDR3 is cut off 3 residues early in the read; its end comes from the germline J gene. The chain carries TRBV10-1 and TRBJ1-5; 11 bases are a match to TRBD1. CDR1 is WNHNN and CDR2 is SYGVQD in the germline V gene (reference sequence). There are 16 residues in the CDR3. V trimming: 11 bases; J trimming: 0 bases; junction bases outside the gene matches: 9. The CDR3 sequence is CAARDRGEYSNQPQHF. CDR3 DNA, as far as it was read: TGCGCCGCCCGGGACAGGGGGGAGTATAGCAATCAGCCC.